Below are 25 T cell receptor beta chains sequenced from a single sample in a study of T cells in Graves' hyperthyroidism and ophthalmopathy. From RNA transcripts, TCR beta CDR3 regions were amplified. A set of HTBI primers served as the primers for a first-round RT-PCR of the TCR CDR3. TCRdb reanalysed the multiplex PCR reads using MiXCR and keeps one entry per CDR3 protein. The sample has under 40,000 distinct CDR3 sequences; 49% are singletons. Sequences were obtained from blood. The receptors derive from a woman aged 45-65 years with Graves' hyperthyroidism that later progressed to Graves' ophthalmopathy.

This clonotype was seen many times. The CDR3 protein is CASSSRRGSFYGYTF. As DNA, the CDR3 is TGTGCCAGCAGTTCCCGTCGGGGGTCCTTCTATGGCTACACCTTC. The chain joins TRBV6-1 to TRBJ1-2, with D perhaps TRBD1 (5 bases). The ends were cut back, 5 bases at V and 4 bases at J, with 17 bases in the middle. Per the germline V gene, CDR1 is MNHNS and CDR2 is SASEGT. This CDR3 has 15 residues.

J is TRBJ2-7 and V is TRBV5-1; 8 nucleotides agree with TRBD1. The V segment lost 3 bases and the J segment 2 bases; nucleotides outside the gene matches: 7. Germline V gives CDR1 SGHRS, CDR2 YFSETQ. This CDR3 comprises 15 residues. The DNA of the CDR3 is TGCGCCAGCAGCTCACTGACAGGGGATCCCTACGAGCAGTACTTC. This gives the protein CASSSLTGDPYEQYF.

The chain joins TRBV10-3 to TRBJ1-2; 9 bases match TRBD1. The CDR3 has 16 amino acids. The germline V gene has CDR1 ENHRY and CDR2 SYGVKD. V lost 5 bases to trimming and J lost 4 bases; unmatched junction nucleotides: 11. As DNA, the CDR3 is TGTGCCATCAGTAACACGCCGGGACAGGGAACCTATGGCTACACCTTC. This codes for CAISNTPGQGTYGYTF.

This clonotype was detected ten times or more. The J gene is TRBJ2-3, the V gene TRBV11-2; D might be TRBD1 or TRBD2, each matching 5 bases. The CDR3 contains 15 residues. The germline V and J ends were trimmed by 4 bases and 1 base, with 12 bases remaining between them. CDR1 and CDR2 (germline): SGHAT, FQNNGV. As DNA, the CDR3 is TGTGCCAGCAGCTCGGGACCGACGGGCACAGATACGCAGTATTTT. Protein product: CASSSGPTGTDTQYF.

J is TRBJ1-1 and V is TRBV5-1; tentative D call: TRBD1 (5 bases). The germline V gene encodes CDR1 SGHRS and CDR2 YFSETQ. The V end was cut by 1 base, the J end by 4 bases, with 14 bases between. CDR3 size: 15 residues. The CDR3, as DNA: TGCGCCAGCAGCTTGCCCGAGGACAAGAGCACTGAAGCTTTCTTT. Its translation is CASSLPEDKSTEAFF.

In its sample, this clonotype is medium-sized. The chain carries TRBV29-1 and TRBJ2-7; weak D call: TRBD2 (6 bases). V lost 6 bases, J lost 0 bases, and 9 bases lay in between. The length of the CDR3 is 12 residues. Germline V CDR1 and CDR2: SQVTM, ANQGSEA. The CDR3 here is CSVGLNSYEQYF. In DNA form, the CDR3 reads TGCAGCGTAGGACTAAACTCCTACGAGCAGTACTTC.

Of note for this clonotype: A read error may produce the germline difference seen at one junction end. V is TRBV7-9 and J is TRBJ1-1; D may be TRBD1 (5 bases). CDR1 is SEHNR, CDR2 FQNEAQ, per germline (reference sequence). This CDR3 comprises 15 residues. CDR3 sequence: CANSLEVDRNTEAFF. The CDR3, as DNA: TGTGCCAACAGCTTAGAGGTAGACAGGAACACTGAAGCTTTCTTT.

At least ten counts were recorded for this clonotype. This chain joins TRBV11-3 and TRBJ2-7, with 7 bases fitting TRBD2. The CDR3 runs to 16 residues. The V gene end was trimmed by 0 bases and the J gene end by 6 bases; junction bases not matched to a gene: 11. Per the germline V gene, CDR1 is SGHNT and CDR2 is YENEEA. In nucleotides, the CDR3 is TGTGCCAGCAGCTTAGATTGGACTAGTTATCTGGCCGAGCAGTACTTC. It encodes CASSLDWTSYLAEQYF.

The V and J genes are TRBV9 and TRBJ1-2; no reliable D call. The CDR3 runs to 12 residues. CDR1 SGDLS and CDR2 YYNGEE come from the germline V gene. V was trimmed by 0 bases and J by 11 bases, leaving 11 bases between them. The CDR3 region is CASSVGLAGYTF. The CDR3 DNA follows: TGTGCCAGCAGCGTAGGGCTAGCGGGGTACACCTTC.

The table lists this clonotype with many counts. This chain joins TRBV7-9 and TRBJ2-1; D may match TRBD1 or TRBD2 (5 bases each). The CDR3 is made up of 16 amino acids. V lost 0 bases, J lost 6 bases, and 15 bases lay in between. CDR1 SEHNR and CDR2 FQNEAQ come from the germline V gene (reference sequence). Here the CDR3 reads CASSLASDRDLNEQFF. Written as DNA, the CDR3 is TGTGCCAGCAGCTTAGCGTCCGACCGGGACCTCAATGAGCAGTTCTTC.

The CDR3 sequence is CASIPGYTGELFF. CDR3 bases: TGTGCCAGCATCCCTGGGTACACCGGGGAGCTGTTTTTT. V is TRBV7-9 and J is TRBJ2-2, with unresolved D. In germline, CDR1 is SEHNR, CDR2 FQNEAQ (reference sequence). This CDR3 comprises 13 residues. Between the trimmed V and J ends, which lost 7 bases and 3 bases, there was a span of 9 bases.

This clonotype showed up just once. The rearrangement links TRBV7-8 to TRBJ2-3; D is unresolved. Trimming took 3 bases from V and 14 from J, leaving 18 bases between them. The germline gives CDR1 SGHVS, CDR2 FQNEAQ. This CDR3 has 13 residues. Here the CDR3 reads CASSLGGSPKLYF. CDR3 DNA sequence: TGTGCCAGCAGCTTGGGCGGCAGCCCAAAGTTGTATTTT.

The chain uses TRBV9 and TRBJ2-7; D not resolved. V was trimmed by 1 base and J by 6 bases, leaving 5 bases between them. The CDR3 is made up of 11 amino acids. The V gene's germline CDR1 is SGDLS and CDR2 YYNGEE. CDR3 protein: CASSVQAEQYF. CDR3 coding DNA: TGTGCCAGCAGCGTACAGGCCGAGCAGTACTTC.

This clonotype was recorded many times. J is TRBJ2-3 and V is TRBV5-1; 10 nucleotides agree with TRBD2. The CDR3 length is 17 residues. Germline loops: CDR1 SGHRS, CDR2 YFSETQ. V lost 3 bases and J lost 8; bases outside the gene matches: 15. The CDR3 DNA reads as TGCGCCAGCAGCTGGGGGTATGGAGCGGGAGGGCCGAGTACGCAGTATTTT. The encoded protein is CASSWGYGAGGPSTQYF.

This chain uses TRBV7-3 with TRBJ1-1; D is ambiguous. The V gene lost 1 base and the J gene lost 0 bases, with 24 bases spanning the gap. The CDR3 runs to 20 residues. Germline CDR1 SGHTA, CDR2 FQGTGA. CDR3 sequence: CASSLRLAGRSGGMNTEAFF. Written as DNA, the CDR3 is TGTGCCAGCAGCTTAAGACTAGCGGGCCGATCCGGCGGGATGAACACTGAAGCTTTCTTT.

This clonotype was found a few times. The genes are TRBV27 and TRBJ1-2; unclear D gene. Per the germline V gene, CDR1 is MNHEY and CDR2 is SMNVEV (reference sequence). V lost 1 base, J lost 3 bases, and 12 bases lay in between. The CDR3 has 15 amino acids. The CDR3 loop reads CASSLWARADYGYTF. For the CDR3, the DNA is TGTGCCAGCAGTTTATGGGCGAGGGCTGACTATGGCTACACCTTC.

J is TRBJ1-2 and V is TRBV29-1, with TRBD1 identical over 8 bases. The junction had 3 bases not matched to a gene; V was cut back by 7 bases and J by 8 bases. The CDR3 totals 10 residues. Germline values: CDR1 SQVTM, CDR2 ANQGSEA. As DNA, the CDR3 is TGCAGCGAGACAGGGGAGGGCTACACCTTC. Translating it yields CSETGEGYTF.

In its sample, this clonotype was seen many times. The chain combines TRBV7-2 with TRBJ2-2; D is unresolved. Trimming took off 1 base at V and 6 bases at J, with 9 bases between the two ends. The CDR3 has 14 amino acids. CDR1 and CDR2 from the germline V gene are SGHTA and FQGNSA. The DNA of the CDR3 is TGTGCCAGCAGCTTAGACCCTAGTTCCGGGGAGCTGTTTTTT. Its protein product is CASSLDPSSGELFF.

This clonotype showed up just a few times. The chain carries TRBV18 and TRBJ2-1, with a tentative D call TRBD2 (6 bases). Germline V CDR1 and CDR2: KGHSH, LQKENI. V lost 2 bases, J lost 2 bases, and 10 bases lay in between. The CDR3 is 15 amino acids. The CDR3 loop reads CASSPERLAYNEQFF. The DNA for the CDR3 is TGTGCCAGCTCACCAGAGAGACTAGCCTACAATGAGCAGTTCTTC.

This clonotype was picked up many times. The J gene is TRBJ1-2, the V gene TRBV5-1; D gene uncertain. V was trimmed by 0 bases and J by 2 bases, leaving 8 bases between them. CDR3 length: 14 residues. Germline V CDR1 and CDR2: SGHRS, YFSETQ. As DNA, the CDR3 is TGCGCCAGCAGCTTGGTTGCCGAGAACTATGGCTACACCTTC. This codes for CASSLVAENYGYTF.

Regarding this clonotype: The junction departs from the called germline gene at one end, perhaps through a read error. The chain couples TRBV7-8 to TRBJ2-6, with D tentatively TRBD1 or TRBD2 (5 bases each). The CDR3 spans 11 residues. Germline CDR1 is SGHVS and CDR2 is FQNEAQ. CDR3 sequence reads: CASAGTGTEAF. The CDR3 nucleotides read TGTGCCAGTGCTGGGACCGGCACTGAAGCTTTC.

The chain recombines TRBV9 with TRBJ1-6; D is unresolved. Trimming took 3 bases from V and 4 from J, leaving 20 bases between them. The germline V gene encodes CDR1 SGDLS and CDR2 YYNGEE. The CDR3 has 18 residues. Written as DNA, the CDR3 is TGTGCCAGCAGCGAAACTGAGTGGGATACGCAGTATAATTCACCCCTCCACTTT. Amino acids: CASSETEWDTQYNSPLHF. Supplemented by reference TRBV9 and TRBJ1-6, the full variable domain reads DSGVTQTPKHLITATGQRVTLRCSPRSGDLSVYWYQQSLDQGLQFLIQYYNGEERAKGNILERFSAQQFPDLHSELNLSSLELGDSALYFCASSETEWDTQYNSPLHFGNGTRLTVT.

This clonotype occurred many times. The V call is TRBV19, the J call TRBJ1-1; D might be TRBD1 (6 bases). V lost 7 bases and J 1 base, leaving 13 bases between the germline ends. Germline V gene lookup returns CDR1 LNHDA and CDR2 SQIVND (reference sequence). The CDR3 spans 14 residues. The CDR3 DNA sequence: TGTGCCAGTACCCCTGGACAGAAGAACACTGAAGCTTTCTTT. Translation gives CASTPGQKNTEAFF.

This clonotype appeared a few times. The rearrangement uses TRBV10-2 and TRBJ1-5; D gene uncertain. This CDR3 comprises 14 residues. CDR1 WSHSY and CDR2 SAAADI come from the germline V gene. V lost 4 bases to trimming and J lost 2 bases, with 9 bases between them. CDR3 DNA: TGCGCCAGCAGTGCCTTAACCCGCAATCAGCCCCAGCATTTT. Encoded protein: CASSALTRNQPQHF.

The V call is TRBV7-8, the J call TRBJ1-1; no definite D call. Germline loops: CDR1 SGHVS, CDR2 FQNEAQ. The CDR3 sequence is 12 residues long. V was pared by 6 bases and J by 1 base, with 6 bases between. The CDR3 region is CASSRGNTEAFF. In DNA, the CDR3 is TGTGCCAGCAGTCGAGGGAACACTGAAGCTTTCTTT. Variable domain in full (rest from reference TRBV7-8 and TRBJ1-1): GAGVSQSPRYKVAKRGQDVALRCDPISGHVSLFWYQQALGQGPEFLTYFQNEAQLDKSGLPSDRFFAERPEGSVSTLKIQRTQQEDSAVYLCASSRGNTEAFFGQGTRLTVV.